One and the same sample provided the 16 T cell receptor beta chains below, sequenced in a study of T cells in Graves' hyperthyroidism and ophthalmopathy. TCR beta CDR3 regions were amplified from RNA transcripts. The HTBI primer set drove a first-round RT-PCR of the TCR CDR3. Each CDR3 protein gets one entry after TCRdb re-called the multiplex PCR reads with MiXCR. This table has around 520,000 distinct CDR3 sequences, around 24% appearing once. The specimen was blood. The receptors derive from a woman aged 25 to 39 with Graves' ophthalmopathy.

The V gene is TRBV6-2 or TRBV6-3, the J gene TRBJ2-7, with a weak D call TRBD1 (6 bases). Germline V gives CDR1 MNHEY, CDR2 SVGEGT. Trimming took 8 bases from V and 0 from J, leaving 20 bases between them. This CDR3 contains 16 residues. CDR3 coding DNA: TGTGCCAGCTTCGAGTTCCAGGGGAGCTTCTCCTACGAGCAGTACTTC. This codes for CASFEFQGSFSYEQYF.

This clonotype was recorded a few times. CDR3 residues: CASSYIIANYGYTF. The CDR3 bases are TGTGCCAGCAGTTACATAATAGCTAACTATGGCTACACCTTC. The genes are TRBV6-5 and TRBJ1-2, with no clear D. The CDR3 is 14 amino acids. Germline V gene sequence: CDR1 MNHEY, CDR2 SVGAGI. V shed 2 bases and J shed 0 bases, with 7 bases lying between them.

This clonotype has at least ten counts. The chain links TRBV7-2 to TRBJ2-4; D is unresolved. Per germline, CDR1 SGHTA and CDR2 FQGNSA. This CDR3 spans 14 amino acids. V was cut by 4 bases and J by 6 bases, with 13 bases left in between. The CDR3 bases are TGTGCCAGCAGCTCCCCCAACGTCGGAAACATTCAGTACTTC. Protein sequence: CASSSPNVGNIQYF.

The rearrangement links TRBV27 to TRBJ1-2; D unclear. V shed 2 bases and J shed 0 bases, with 7 bases lying between them. The CDR3 is 14 residues long. Germline V gene lookup returns CDR1 MNHEY and CDR2 SMNVEV (reference sequence). The CDR3, as DNA: TGTGCCAGCAGTTTACGTGGAGCTAACTATGGCTACACCTTC. Translation: CASSLRGANYGYTF.

This clonotype was observed many times. The chain combines TRBV12-3 or TRBV12-4 with TRBJ1-2; no firm D call. The CDR3 is 13 residues long. V was shortened by 2 bases and J by 4 bases, with 8 bases between the two germline ends. This CDR3 reads CASSLKRSYGYTF. The CDR3 DNA reads TGTGCCAGCAGTTTAAAGCGATCCTATGGCTACACCTTC.

This clonotype was detected ten times or more. V usage is TRBV6-5 and J usage is TRBJ1-4; 7 bases fit TRBD1. CDR3 length: 14 amino acids. The germline CDR1 and CDR2 sequences are MNHEY and SVGAGI. V dropped 2 bases and J dropped 5; count of bases not matched to a gene: 2. CDR3 protein: CASSYGTDNEKLFF. In DNA, the CDR3 is TGTGCCAGCAGTTACGGGACAGACAATGAAAAACTGTTTTTT.

This clonotype came up many times. The V gene is TRBV12-3 or TRBV12-4, the J gene TRBJ1-1; D gene ambiguous. V lost 7 bases to trimming and J lost 7 bases, with 10 bases between them. CDR3 length: 11 amino acids. The DNA of the CDR3 is TGTGCCAGCAAAAGAGATTTTGAAGCTTTCTTT. It translates to CASKRDFEAFF.

V and J are TRBV6-1 and TRBJ1-5, with TRBD1 matching over 12 bases. The CDR3 covers 14 residues. CDR1 and CDR2 (germline): MNHNS, SASEGT. The V gene end was trimmed by 6 bases and the J gene end by 7 bases; junction bases not matched to a gene: 4. The CDR3 nucleotides read TGTGCCAGCAGCGGGACAGGGGGCGACCAGCCCCAGCATTTT. Translated: CASSGTGGDQPQHF.

This clonotype was counted a few times. The chain carries TRBV11-2 and TRBJ2-2; D is possibly TRBD1 (6 bases). Trimming took 6 bases from V and 4 from J, leaving 15 bases between them. This CDR3 has 15 amino acids. Germline CDR1 and CDR2: SGHAT and FQNNGV. CDR3 amino acids: CASRTARGATGELFF. For the CDR3, the DNA is TGTGCCAGCAGAACCGCCAGGGGCGCCACCGGGGAGCTGTTTTTT.

This clonotype was seen repeatedly, ten times or more. DNA for the CDR3: TGTGCCAGCAGACCCTGGGCTCAGGGGGGAATCGAGTGGGGGTCCGAGACCCAGTACTTC. Its translation: CASRPWAQGGIEWGSETQYF. V gene TRBV11-1 combines with J gene TRBJ2-5; possible D gene TRBD1, 7 bases. The CDR3 covers 20 residues. Germline V lookup: CDR1 SGHAT, CDR2 FQDESV (reference sequence). Trimming took 6 bases from V and 5 from J, leaving 34 bases between them.

This clonotype was counted many times. The gene calls are TRBV20-1 and TRBJ2-7; 7 positions agree with TRBD1. Germline CDR1 reads DFQATT; CDR2 reads SNEGSKA (reference sequence). CDR3 length equals 12 residues. V lost 8 bases, J lost 2 bases, and 6 bases stayed unmatched. The CDR3 DNA follows: TGCAGTATGGACGGGACAGCCTACGAGCAGTACTTC. This gives the protein CSMDGTAYEQYF.

This clonotype turned up a few times. The chain recombines TRBV10-3 with TRBJ2-7, with D possibly TRBD2 on 7 matching bases. The CDR3 sequence is 12 residues long. Trimming took 4 bases from V and 11 from J, leaving 15 bases between them. Germline loops: CDR1 ENHRY, CDR2 SYGVKD. The CDR3 DNA is TGTGCCATCAGTGGGGGAGGGGGGGGCGAGTACTTC. Its protein product is CAISGGGGGEYF.

There are many counts of this clonotype. This chain joins TRBV5-6 and TRBJ2-5; 7 bases line up with TRBD2. This CDR3 contains 16 residues. With 4 bases clipped from V and 5 bases from J, the junction kept 14 bases outside the gene matches. The V gene's germline CDR1 is SGHDT and CDR2 YYEEEE. The CDR3 DNA sequence: TGTGCCAGCAGCGTCGGCGGGCTAGCGGATTTTGAGACCCAGTACTTC. Its translation is CASSVGGLADFETQYF. Full variable domain (missing parts from reference TRBV5-6 and TRBJ2-5): DAGVTQSPTHLIKTRGQQVTLRCSPKSGHDTVSWYQQALGQGPQFIFQYYEEEERQRGNFPDRFSGHQFPNYSSELNVNALLLGDSALYLCASSVGGLADFETQYFGPGTRLLVL.

Many counts were recorded for this clonotype. The chain has TRBV19 and TRBJ2-5; 10 nucleotides line up with TRBD1. Germline loops: CDR1 LNHDA, CDR2 SQIVND (reference sequence). The V segment lost 5 bases and the J segment 1 base; nucleotides outside the gene matches: 7. CDR3 length: 16 amino acids. CDR3 nucleotides: TGTGCCAGTAGTGACCGGGACAGGGGTGCCCAAGAGACCCAGTACTTC. This gives the protein CASSDRDRGAQETQYF.

This clonotype was counted many times. The chain employs TRBV10-3 and TRBJ1-6, with D unclear. The V and J ends lost 3 bases and 4 bases respectively, with 10 bases between them. Germline V gives CDR1 ENHRY, CDR2 SYGVKD. CDR3 length: 15 amino acids. Here the CDR3 DNA reads TGTGCCATCAGTGACTGGGGAGCTTATAATTCACCCCTCCACTTT. Protein product: CAISDWGAYNSPLHF.

The chain recombines TRBV30 with TRBJ2-4; the D gene is possibly TRBD1 (5 bases). V was shortened by 0 bases and J by 7 bases, with 19 bases between the two germline ends. CDR3 size: 16 residues. CDR1 is GTSNPN and CDR2 is SVGIG in the germline V gene (reference sequence). CDR3 bases: TGTGCCTGGAGTGTAGGGGCTAGTCCTAGAAGGAACATTCAGTACTTC. This gives the protein CAWSVGASPRRNIQYF.